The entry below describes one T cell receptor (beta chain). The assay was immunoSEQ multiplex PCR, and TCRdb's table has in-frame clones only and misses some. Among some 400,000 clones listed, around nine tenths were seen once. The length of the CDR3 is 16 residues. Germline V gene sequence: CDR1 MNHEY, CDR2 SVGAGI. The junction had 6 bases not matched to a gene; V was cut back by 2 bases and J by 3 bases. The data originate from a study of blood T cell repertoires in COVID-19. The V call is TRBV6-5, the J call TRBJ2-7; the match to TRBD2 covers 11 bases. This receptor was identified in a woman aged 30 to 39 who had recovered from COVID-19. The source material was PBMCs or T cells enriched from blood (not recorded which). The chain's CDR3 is CASSYRLAGGNYEQYF. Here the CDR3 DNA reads TGTGCCAGCAGTTACCGGCTAGCGGGGGGAAACTACGAGCAGTACTTC.